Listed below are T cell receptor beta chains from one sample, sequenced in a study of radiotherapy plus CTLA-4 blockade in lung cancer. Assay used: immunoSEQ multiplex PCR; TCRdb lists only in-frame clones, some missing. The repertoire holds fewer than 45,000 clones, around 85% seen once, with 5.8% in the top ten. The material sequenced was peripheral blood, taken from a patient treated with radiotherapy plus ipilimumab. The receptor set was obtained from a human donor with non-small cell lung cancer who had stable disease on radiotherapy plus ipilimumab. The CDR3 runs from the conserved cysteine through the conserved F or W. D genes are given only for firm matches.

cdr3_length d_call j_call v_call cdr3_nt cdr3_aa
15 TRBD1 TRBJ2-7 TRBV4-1 TGCGCCAGCAGCCAAGATTCAGGGGGACGGGGAGAGCAGTACTTC CASSQDSGGRGEQYF
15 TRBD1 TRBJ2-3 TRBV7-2 TGTGCCAGCAGCCCGGGACAGGTGATCACAGATACGCAGTATTTT CASSPGQVITDTQYF
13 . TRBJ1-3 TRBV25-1 TGTGCCAGCAGTGGCAGGGGAGAGGACACCATATATTTT CASSGRGEDTIYF
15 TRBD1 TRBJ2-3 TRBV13 TGTGCCAGCAGCCAACAGGGGGCTGGCACAGATACGCAGTATTTT CASSQQGAGTDTQYF
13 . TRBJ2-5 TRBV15 TGTGCCACCAGCAGGGATATCGGGGAGACCCAGTACTTC CATSRDIGETQYF
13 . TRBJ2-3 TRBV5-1 TGCGCCAGCAGCCCCAGGGAGGCAGATACGCAGTATTTT CASSPREADTQYF
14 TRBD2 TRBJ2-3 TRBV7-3 TGTGCCAGCAGCCCTGGACGGGGGGGGGATACGCAGTATTTT CASSPGRGGDTQYF
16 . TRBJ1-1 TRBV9 TGTGCCAGCAGCCTCCAACCGGGGGGCCGAGGCACTGAAGCTTTCTTT CASSLQPGGRGTEAFF
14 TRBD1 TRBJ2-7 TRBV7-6 TGTGCCAGCAGCTTATCGGGACAGACCTACGAGCAGTACTTC CASSLSGQTYEQYF
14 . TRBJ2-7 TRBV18 TGTGCCAGCTCCATCGTCGAATGGGGGGACGAGCAGTACTTC CASSIVEWGDEQYF
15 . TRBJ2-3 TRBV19 TGTGCCAGTAGTATCCGGAGAATTTTAGCAGATACGCAGTATTTT CASSIRRILADTQYF